The next 6 T cell receptor beta chains were all read from a single sample in a study of CD8 T cells in Susac syndrome. RNA in amounts of roughly 0.45 to 1 ug was reverse transcribed with random hexamers. Each CDR3 protein gets one entry after TCRdb re-called the immunoSEQ multiplex PCR reads with MiXCR. The table has 350,000 to 550,000 distinct CDR3 sequences, 85% to 90% seen once. The sequencing input was CD8+ T cells from PBMCs. The receptor source for this set is a human donor with multiple sclerosis.

The chain is built from TRBV29-1 and TRBJ2-2; 8 bases are shared with TRBD1. V trimming: 1 base; J trimming: 7 bases; junction bases outside the gene matches: 14. The CDR3 is 17 amino acids. Germline CDR1 reads SQVTM; CDR2 reads ANQGSEA. The CDR3 coding sequence is TGCAGCGTTGAAGGAGACCCCAGGGGGCCTATGGGCGGGGAGCTGTTTTTT. Translated, it gives CSVEGDPRGPMGGELFF.

The V call is TRBV12-3 or TRBV12-4, the J call TRBJ2-5; 12 positions agree with TRBD1. The length of the CDR3 is 18 residues. J lost 5 bases, V lost 6 bases, and 16 bases had no gene match. In nucleotides, the CDR3 is TGTGCCAGCAGCCTAAGTGGGACAGGGGGCGTTCGGAGGGAGACCCAGTACTTC. It encodes CASSLSGTGGVRRETQYF.

The chain recombines TRBV11-2 with TRBJ1-2, with D possibly matching TRBD1 (6 bases). Per germline, CDR1 SGHAT and CDR2 FQNNGV. The CDR3 runs to 15 residues. Trimming shortened V by 5 bases and J by 0 bases, and 13 bases separated the two germline ends. The CDR3 DNA reads TGTGCCAGCAGCGCCCCCGGGACAACTAACTATGGCTACACCTTC. Protein product: CASSAPGTTNYGYTF.

This clonotype has only a few counts. The chain combines TRBV6-5 with TRBJ1-2; D remains ambiguous. The germline CDR1 and CDR2 sequences are MNHEY and SVGAGI. V dropped 0 bases and J dropped 6 bases, with 14 bases sitting between them. This CDR3 has 15 residues. CDR3 residues: CASSYSVPPPDGYTF. The CDR3 bases are TGTGCCAGCAGTTACTCGGTCCCCCCCCCGGATGGCTACACCTTC.

In DNA, the CDR3 is TGTGCCAGCAGTTTTGTTTTTCGGGTCTCCCATGGCTACACCTTC. Its translation is CASSFVFRVSHGYTF. The gene calls are TRBV12-3 or TRBV12-4 and TRBJ1-2; D is unclear. Trimming removed 3 bases at V and 6 bases at J, with 17 bases between. The CDR3 has 15 amino acids.

The V and J genes are TRBV2 and TRBJ2-3; TRBD2 matches at 9 bases. The CDR3 is 15 residues long. V shed 4 bases, J shed 1 base, and the junction held 3 bases outside the gene matches. From germline, CDR1 is SNHLY and CDR2 FYNNEI. This CDR3 is CASSVIAGGTDTQYF. Here the CDR3 DNA reads TGTGCCAGCAGTGTTATAGCGGGGGGCACAGATACGCAGTATTTT.